This T cell receptor beta chain was retrieved from a study of T cell repertoires in cytomegalovirus infection. Whole-study context: CMV infection together with matching HLA type was indicated by public TCR beta signatures. General study points: Clonotype analysis showed dominance of the ex vivo response by HLA-C-restricted CMV-specific TCR beta clonotypes.

Germline V lookup: CDR1 SGHNT, CDR2 YYREEE (reference sequence). V lost 3 bases to trimming and J lost 2 bases; unmatched junction nucleotides: 7. The CDR3 extends over 16 amino acids. On this clonotype: Antigen specificity is unknown.

In TCRdb, the reads were re-called with MiXCR into one record per CDR3 protein. The top ten clones hold around 15% of a sample with approximately 990,000 distinct CDR3 sequences, 30% to 40% of them seen once. The rearrangement uses TRBV5-4 and TRBJ2-2; 7 nucleotides match TRBD1. The sequence was obtained from a human donor in good health (CMV status not recorded). Some clones in this sample may be carry-over from other donors' samples. The material sequenced was cultured CD8+ T cells from PBMCs, taken from culture after CMV antigen stimulation. CDR3 in amino acids: CASSWGQPSNTGELFF. The CDR3 DNA reads as TGTGCCAGCAGCTGGGGACAGCCATCCAACACCGGGGAGCTGTTTTTT.